This TCR beta chain was sequenced in a study of blood T cell repertoires in COVID-19. Turning to the study itself: The analysed material was cDNA or gDNA that came from T cells, B-cell-depleted T cells, or PBMCs.

Trimming cost V 6 bases and J 6 bases, with 13 bases left between them. The CDR3 is 12 amino acids. The germline CDR1 and CDR2 sequences are SQVTM and ANQGSEA. Per the study methods: Estimation of nucleated cell counts relied on the amplification of reference gene primers. Repertoires were generated with immunoSEQ multiplex PCR, while TCRdb's copy carries only in-frame clones and drops some. That table gives V, J and clone size, and the DNA gave D and trimming. Of 95,000 to 100,000 clones in the sample, approximately 91% were seen once. The receptor was isolated from a man aged 50 or older with acute or convalescent COVID-19. The rearrangement joins TRBV29-1 to TRBJ2-3, with D unresolved. Sequencing was done on a sample of peripheral blood. The CDR3 protein is CSVDLTGDTQYF. The DNA for the CDR3 is TGCAGCGTCGATTTGACTGGGGATACGCAGTATTTT.